This entry concerns a single T cell receptor beta chain. Its target is unknown. This sample stems from a study of naive and memory T cell subsets. CD4+ T cell IFNgamma after overnight CMV lysate exposure gave donor CMV status. Cells stained for CD3, CD4, CD8, CD45RA, CD27 and viability were sorted into four CD45RA/CD27 subsets. Broader study findings: Expression changes during T cell differentiation may affect RNA-based TCR counts. In naive cells, over 85% of TCR sequences were seen only once.

Germline lookup yields CDR1 SGHVS and CDR2 FQNEAQ. The ends were cut back, 6 bases at V and 4 bases at J, with 12 bases in the middle. The CDR3 is 13 residues long. Two oligonucleotides, mixed equimolar, formed the beta constant-region primer covering TRBC1 and TRBC2. Ligated cDNA was amplified by four rounds of PCR with nested alpha and beta constant-region primers and SP2. TCRdb passed the UMI-ligation and nested PCR reads through MiXCR, listing each CDR3 protein once. This sample has about 120,000 distinct CDR3 sequences, with just over 35% found just once. Sequencing used central memory CD4+ T cells from blood. The receptor comes from a human donor in good health. The rearrangement uses TRBV7-8 and TRBJ1-1; no reliable D call. This chain's CDR3 is CASSFKEGTEAFF. Here the CDR3 DNA reads TGTGCCAGCAGTTTTAAGGAGGGCACTGAAGCTTTCTTT.